This is a list of T cell receptor beta chains from one sample in a study of CD8 T cells in ankylosing spondylitis. TCRdb processed the 5' RACE reads anew with MiXCR; each CDR3 protein has one entry. Of fewer than 750,000 distinct CDR3 sequences listed, roughly 20% are singletons. The material sequenced was blood, either unsorted or a sorted T cell fraction (not recorded which). The source is a male donor with ankylosing spondylitis. CDR3s include the opening cysteine and the closing phenylalanine or tryptophan. The D gene is left open where the match is weak. Some rows mark clone size as missing; the rest say once, few, many or name a class of expanded clone.

TRBD2,.,TRBJ2-5,TRBV7-8,TGTGCCAGCAGCTTAGATCCGGGACTAGTGGAGACCCAGTACTTC,CASSLDPGLVETQYF
.,.,TRBJ1-6,TRBV4-1,TGCGCCAGCAGCCATCATTCACCCCTCCACTTT,CASSHHSPLHF
TRBD1,.,TRBJ2-1,TRBV12-3/TRBV12-4,TGTGCCAGCATGATACAGGGGGGTGAGCAGTTCTTC,CASMIQGGEQFF
TRBD1,.,TRBJ2-5,TRBV11-2,TGTGCCAGCAGCTACCTGACAGGGGAAACCCAAGAGACCCAGTACTTC,CASSYLTGETQETQYF
TRBD2,.,TRBJ2-1,TRBV6-4,TGTGCCAGCAGTGACGGTAGCGGGGGAGGTGAGCAGTTCTTC,CASSDGSGGGEQFF
.,.,TRBJ2-6,TRBV7-9,TGTGCCAGCAGCCCCAGGGTGGCTGGGGCCAACGTCCTGACTTTC,CASSPRVAGANVLTF
TRBD1,.,TRBJ1-2,TRBV19,TGTGCCAGTGGAGACCGGGACAGCTATGGCTACACCTTC,CASGDRDSYGYTF
.,.,TRBJ1-1,TRBV11-2,TGTGCCAGCAGCCCCAACCCTACAGGGTGGGCCACTGAAGCTTTCTTT,CASSPNPTGWATEAFF
.,many,TRBJ1-1,TRBV12-3/TRBV12-4,TGTGCCAGCAGTTTAATAGGAGGGAGCACTGAAGCTTTCTTT,CASSLIGGSTEAFF
TRBD1,.,TRBJ2-2,TRBV9,TGTGCCAGCAGCCCACAGGGGGTGTTCACCGTGGAGCTGTTTTTT,CASSPQGVFTVELFF
TRBD1,few,TRBJ1-2,TRBV4-1,TGCGCCAGCAGCCCACAGGGGACTAACTATGGCTACACCTTC,CASSPQGTNYGYTF
.,.,TRBJ2-1,TRBV6-5,TGTGCCAGCAGTTACTCGAAGGGCAAGGGCTGGAATGAGCAGTTCTTC,CASSYSKGKGWNEQFF
.,.,TRBJ1-5,TRBV7-8,TGTGCCAGCAGCCCCCAAGGGACTAGCAATCAGCCCCAGCATTTT,CASSPQGTSNQPQHF
TRBD1,.,TRBJ1-6,TRBV20-1,TGCAGTGCTAGAGTGGCGGACAGGGGGAATTCACCCCTCCACTTT,CSARVADRGNSPLHF
.,few,TRBJ2-7,TRBV3-1,TGTGCCAGCAGCCGCTCAGGAGGGGAAGGAGGATACGAGCAGTACTTC,CASSRSGGEGGYEQYF
.,.,TRBJ2-1,TRBV20-1,TGCAGTGCTGGGGAGTGGGGCTACAATGAGCAGTTCTTC,CSAGEWGYNEQFF
.,few,TRBJ2-1,TRBV29-1,TGCAGCCCAGAAGGTGGGGTGGGCTCCTACAATGAGCAGTTCTTC,CSPEGGVGSYNEQFF
.,few,TRBJ1-1,TRBV7-9,TGTGCCAGCAGCTTAGCGGGACCGGACACTGAAGCTTTCTTT,CASSLAGPDTEAFF
.,many,TRBJ2-1,TRBV5-1,TGCGCCAGCAGCTTGGGGGGGACTCGGGCCTACAATGAGCAGTTCTTC,CASSLGGTRAYNEQFF
TRBD1,.,TRBJ1-1,TRBV7-9,TGTGCCAGCAGCTTACAGGGGGCGGCTGAAGCTTTCTTT,CASSLQGAAEAFF
.,few,TRBJ2-1,TRBV6-1,TGTGCCAGCATCCCGGGGGAATCCTACAATGAGCAGTTCTTC,CASIPGESYNEQFF
.,.,TRBJ1-5,TRBV6-1,TGTGCCAGCGCTGAAGGGAGTAGCAATCAGCCCCAGCATTTT,CASAEGSSNQPQHF
.,.,TRBJ1-2,TRBV4-1,TGCGCCAGCAGCCAAGATGCGGAGCAGGGCCTCTATGGCTACACCTTC,CASSQDAEQGLYGYTF
TRBD2,.,TRBJ2-3,TRBV5-1,TGCGCCAGCAGCTGGGAGGGACGGAAATTCGATACGCAGTATTTT,CASSWEGRKFDTQYF
TRBD1,.,TRBJ2-5,TRBV7-2,TGTGCCAGCAGCTTAGACAGGGGGTCGGAGACCCAGTACTTC,CASSLDRGSETQYF